A single sample is the source of the 12 T cell receptor beta chains below, sequenced in a study of blood T cell repertoires in COVID-19. The data were produced by immunoSEQ multiplex PCR, yet TCRdb's version contains in-frame clones alone and is incomplete. Altogether some 50,000 clones are present, around 84% being singletons, with the ten largest covering around 1.4%. Input material: peripheral blood. All receptors derive from a man in his fifties or sixties with acute or convalescent COVID-19.

This chain links TRBV5-4 with TRBJ2-3; D remains unclear. CDR3 size: 13 residues. Per the germline V gene, CDR1 is SGHNT and CDR2 is YYREEE (reference sequence). V was pared by 6 bases and J by 3 bases, with 11 bases between. CDR3 sequence reads: CASTSGSTDTQYF. CDR3 DNA: TGTGCCAGCACCTCCGGGTCAACAGATACGCAGTATTTT.

CDR3 in amino acids: CASSLLISGLGQYF. The CDR3 coding sequence is TGTGCCAGCAGCTTATTGATTAGCGGCCTGGGGCAGTACTTC. V is TRBV11-2 and J is TRBJ2-7; TRBD2 is a possible D gene (6 bases). The CDR3 spans 14 residues. Germline V gene lookup returns CDR1 SGHAT and CDR2 FQNNGV. V was trimmed by 2 bases and J by 9 bases, leaving 17 bases between them.

The chain recombines TRBV7-9 with TRBJ1-6, with a weak D call TRBD1 (6 bases). Germline lookup yields CDR1 SEHNR and CDR2 FQNEAQ (reference sequence). Trimming removed 5 bases from V and 7 bases from J, with 15 bases in between. The CDR3 is 15 residues long. The CDR3: CASSKLQGANSPLHF. The CDR3 DNA is TGTGCCAGCAGCAAGTTACAGGGAGCGAATTCACCCCTCCACTTT.

The CDR3 DNA reads TGTGCCAGCAGCTCCCGGACTCGGGGGAGCACAGATACGCAGTATTTT. Its translation: CASSSRTRGSTDTQYF. This sequence joins TRBV11-3 and TRBJ2-3; D possibly corresponds to TRBD2 (6 bases). Germline V gene lookup returns CDR1 SGHNT and CDR2 YENEEA. The V end lost 4 bases, the J end lost 0 bases, and 14 bases lay between the germline ends. The CDR3 runs to 16 residues. Using reference TRBV11-3 and TRBJ2-3 for the parts outside the CDR3, the full variable domain is EAGVVQSPRYKIIEKKQPVAFWCNPISGHNTLYWYLQNLGQGPELLIRYENEEAVDDSQLPKDRFSAERLKGVDSTLKIQPAELGDSAVYLCASSSRTRGSTDTQYFGPGTRLTVL.

The J gene is TRBJ1-2, the V gene TRBV27; D is possibly TRBD1 (5 bases). CDR3 size: 13 residues. Germline-derived CDR1 and CDR2 are MNHEY and SMNVEV (reference sequence). V lost 5 bases to trimming and J lost 8 bases, with 15 bases between them. Here the CDR3 DNA reads TGTGCCAGCAGTGACAGTGTCCTTAGGGGCTACACCTTC. As protein: CASSDSVLRGYTF.

This chain connects TRBV28 to TRBJ2-2; 10 positions match TRBD2. The germline V gene encodes CDR1 MDHEN and CDR2 SYDVKM. V was pared by 4 bases and J by 6 bases, with 8 bases of the junction left unmatched. The CDR3 covers 16 residues. The CDR3 loop is CASSSRLAGSSGELFF. The CDR3 DNA sequence: TGTGCCAGCAGTTCTCGACTAGCGGGCTCATCCGGGGAGCTGTTTTTT.

The chain carries TRBV5-1 and TRBJ2-5, with D unresolved. CDR1 SGHRS and CDR2 YFSETQ come from the germline V gene. The V end was cut by 4 bases, the J end by 5 bases, with 9 bases between. The CDR3 extends over 12 amino acids. CDR3 sequence reads: CASSPLGETQYF. The CDR3 nucleotides read TGCGCCAGCAGCCCCCTCGGGGAGACCCAGTACTTC.

The chain is built from TRBV4-3 and TRBJ1-6, with 7 bases that match TRBD1. After removal of 7 bases from V and 7 bases from J, the junction contained 10 bases not matched to a gene. Germline V gene data show CDR1 as LGHNA and CDR2 as YSLEER. The CDR3 is 15 residues long. CDR3 protein: CASKISGGLNSPLHF. The CDR3 bases are TGCGCCAGCAAAATATCAGGGGGGTTGAATTCACCCCTCCACTTT.

This chain uses TRBV6-5 with TRBJ1-2, with D possibly being TRBD1 (5 bases). The CDR3 covers 13 residues. The V gene's germline CDR1 is MNHEY and CDR2 SVGAGI. V gave up 10 bases and J gave up 4 bases, with 16 bases separating them. CDR3 residues: CANRPWGVYGYTF. Written as DNA, the CDR3 is TGTGCCAACAGACCGTGGGGGGTCTATGGCTACACCTTC.

The V call is TRBV11-3, the J call TRBJ2-7, with unresolved D. Trimming pared 5 bases from V and 0 bases from J, leaving 8 bases between. CDR3 length: 13 amino acids. Germline values: CDR1 SGHNT, CDR2 YENEEA. The CDR3 sequence: CASSPADSYEQYF. As DNA, the CDR3 is TGTGCCAGCAGCCCTGCGGACTCCTACGAGCAGTACTTC.

The chain combines TRBV24-1 with TRBJ1-2; tentative D call: TRBD1 (5 bases). The germline V and J ends were trimmed by 10 bases and 2 bases, with 16 bases remaining between them. The CDR3 has 14 residues. The V gene's germline CDR1 is KGHDR and CDR2 SFDVKD. This chain's CDR3 is CATRPAGQNYGYTF. The CDR3 DNA follows: TGTGCCACTCGTCCTGCAGGGCAAAACTATGGCTACACCTTC.

V usage is TRBV6-2 or TRBV6-3 and J usage is TRBJ2-7; TRBD1 aligns across 12 bases. CDR3 length: 15 amino acids. Germline V gives CDR1 MNHEY, CDR2 SVGEGT. Trimming at V came to 5 bases and at J to 4 bases, leaving 6 bases not matched to a gene. CDR3 bases: TGTGCCAGCAGTCTCGGGACAGGGGGCTTGTACGAGCAGTACTTC. Translated: CASSLGTGGLYEQYF.